These 8 T cell receptor beta chains were sequenced from one sample in a study of blood T cell repertoires in COVID-19. Only in-frame clones appear in the TCRdb table, and some are missing; sequencing was by immunoSEQ multiplex PCR. The sample has approximately 230,000 clones, around four fifths seen once; the top ten hold just under 20%. Sample: peripheral blood. These receptors were obtained from a man aged 25 to 45 with active or convalescent COVID-19.

This chain joins TRBV7-8 and TRBJ1-5, with 9 nucleotides matching TRBD1. The V gene's germline CDR1 is SGHVS and CDR2 FQNEAQ. Trimming removed 0 bases from V and 10 bases from J; junction bases left unmatched: 7. The length of the CDR3 is 15 residues. CDR3 coding DNA: TGTGCCAGCAGCTTAGCGTTGGGACAGGGCATTCCCCAGCATTTT. This sequence encodes CASSLALGQGIPQHF.

The genes are TRBV5-6 and TRBJ2-1; D is unresolved. Germline lookup yields CDR1 SGHDT and CDR2 YYEEEE. The CDR3 length is 14 residues. The germline V and J ends were trimmed by 4 bases and 5 bases, with 13 bases remaining between them. The CDR3 protein is CASSKTTKNNEQFF. CDR3 DNA sequence: TGTGCCAGCAGCAAGACAACAAAGAACAATGAGCAGTTCTTC.

The chain couples TRBV15 to TRBJ2-3; D is unclear. This CDR3 has 12 residues. Trimming removed 1 base at V and 6 bases at J, with 5 bases between. Germline values: CDR1 LNHNV, CDR2 YYDKDF (reference sequence). DNA of the CDR3: TGTGCCACCAGCAGAGCAGTGGATACGCAGTATTTT. Translating it yields CATSRAVDTQYF.

The chain is built from TRBV2 and TRBJ2-1; 11 bases are a match to TRBD2. The V and J ends lost 6 bases and 7 bases, in that order; junction bases with no gene match: 8. CDR3 length: 15 amino acids. Germline values: CDR1 SNHLY, CDR2 FYNNEI. CDR3 in amino acids: CASRPTSGTLNEQFF. DNA of the CDR3: TGTGCCAGCAGGCCGACTAGCGGGACGTTAAATGAGCAGTTCTTC.

The chain carries TRBV19 and TRBJ2-3, with 13 bases that match TRBD2. This CDR3 spans 16 amino acids. Germline CDR1 reads LNHDA; CDR2 reads SQIVND (reference sequence). V lost 6 bases, J lost 3 bases, and 6 bases stayed unmatched. CDR3 DNA: TGTGCCAGTAGCCTGACTAGCGGGAGGAGTACAGATACGCAGTATTTT. Residues: CASSLTSGRSTDTQYF.

This clone was seen only a few times. J is TRBJ2-1 and V is TRBV7-3, with 7 bases identical to TRBD1. Germline CDR1 and CDR2: SGHTA and FQGTGA. The CDR3 is 15 residues long. With 1 base clipped from V and 8 bases from J, the junction kept 8 bases outside the gene matches. The CDR3 reads CASSLIPQGDHEQFF. The DNA of the CDR3 is TGTGCCAGCAGCTTAATCCCCCAGGGGGACCATGAGCAGTTCTTC.

Concerning this clone itself: One end of the junction varies from germline; a read error may be responsible. The DNA for the CDR3 is TGTGCCAGTAGTGTAGACACTGCGAGCTCCTATAATTCACCCCTCCACTTT. Its protein product is CASSVDTASSYNSPLHF. V is TRBV19 and J is TRBJ1-6; D gene unclear. Germline V gives CDR1 LNHDA, CDR2 SQIVND (reference sequence). The CDR3 is made up of 17 amino acids.

The genes are TRBV5-1 and TRBJ2-3; D gene ambiguous. CDR1 and CDR2 from the germline V gene are SGHRS and YFSETQ. The CDR3 spans 13 residues. The germline V and J ends were trimmed by 1 base and 4 bases, with 7 bases remaining between them. As DNA, the CDR3 is TGCGCCAGCAGCTTGTTACGGGCAGATACGCAGTATTTT. It yields the protein CASSLLRADTQYF.